Sequencing of this T cell receptor beta chain was carried out in a study of blood T cells in healthy people across ages. This CDR3 spans 14 amino acids. Germline V gene data show CDR1 as SGHRS and CDR2 as YFSETQ. Trimming left V 1 base short and J 3 bases short, with 11 bases between. Using a J-beta primer mix together with a sample-barcoded 5' primer, a second PCR was run for roughly 7 to 12 cycles. TCRdb itself ran the 5' RACE reads through MiXCR, one entry per CDR3 protein. The sample contains about 780,000 distinct CDR3 sequences, about 62% of which appear only once. The receptor was isolated from a man aged 25-45 years in good health. The rearrangement links TRBV5-1 to TRBJ2-7; possibly TRBD2 for D (5 bases). Sequencing was carried out using blood. The CDR3 nucleotides are TGCGCCAGCAGCTTGCCGACTAATCGCTACGAGCAGTACTTC. Its protein product is CASSLPTNRYEQYF.